The rows below give T cell receptor beta chains drawn from one sample of a study of CD8 T cells in ankylosing spondylitis. TCRdb re-analysed the 5' RACE reads in MiXCR, keeping a single row per CDR3 protein. Of about 220,000 distinct CDR3 sequences listed, about 10% are singletons. The sequenced material came from blood, either unsorted or a sorted T cell fraction (not recorded which). These TCRs come from a male donor with ankylosing spondylitis or in good health (not recorded which). Each CDR3 is given with its conserved first and last residue. D genes are given only for firm matches. Some rows mark clone size as missing; the rest say once, few, many or name a class of expanded clone.

d_call: TRBD1
j_call: TRBJ2-7
clone_size: NA
v_call: TRBV2
cdr3_nt: TGTGCCAGTGTCGAACAGGGGTCCTACGAGCAGTACTTC
cdr3_aa: CASVEQGSYEQYF

d_call: NA
j_call: TRBJ2-5
clone_size: once
v_call: TRBV3-1
cdr3_nt: TGTGCCAGCAGCCAAGGCCCGGGCCCACAAGAGACCCAGTACTTC
cdr3_aa: CASSQGPGPQETQYF

d_call: TRBD2
j_call: TRBJ2-5
clone_size: few
v_call: TRBV24-1
cdr3_nt: TGTGCCACCAGTGACCCAAGCGGGGGAAGGGAGACCCAGTACTTC
cdr3_aa: CATSDPSGGRETQYF

d_call: TRBD1
j_call: TRBJ2-5
clone_size: NA
v_call: TRBV7-3
cdr3_nt: TGTGCCAGCAGCCTTTCCGGGACAGGGTGGGAGACCCAGTACTTC
cdr3_aa: CASSLSGTGWETQYF

d_call: TRBD2
j_call: TRBJ2-1
clone_size: NA
v_call: TRBV5-1
cdr3_nt: TGCGCCAGCAGCTTGGCTAGCGGGGGGGCGAGTGAGCAGTTCTTC
cdr3_aa: CASSLASGGASEQFF

d_call: NA
j_call: TRBJ2-3
clone_size: NA
v_call: TRBV5-1
cdr3_nt: TGCGCCAGCAGCTTGGCCAGCGCTCCTAGCACAGATACGCAGTATTTT
cdr3_aa: CASSLASAPSTDTQYF

d_call: TRBD2
j_call: TRBJ2-5
clone_size: many
v_call: TRBV20-1
cdr3_nt: TGCAGTGCTCCCCGGACTGAGCGGGGGGTCCAAGAGACCCAGTACTTC
cdr3_aa: CSAPRTERGVQETQYF

d_call: TRBD2
j_call: TRBJ2-5
clone_size: many
v_call: TRBV12-3/TRBV12-4
cdr3_nt: TGTGCCAGCACCCGTATCCCCGGGGGGGCCGGGGAGACCCAGTACTTC
cdr3_aa: CASTRIPGGAGETQYF

d_call: TRBD1
j_call: TRBJ2-2
clone_size: many
v_call: TRBV24-1
cdr3_nt: TGTGCCACCAGTGATCCTCCGGGACAGGGGGCTGACACCGGGGAGCTGTTTTTT
cdr3_aa: CATSDPPGQGADTGELFF

d_call: NA
j_call: TRBJ1-1
clone_size: many
v_call: TRBV30
cdr3_nt: TGTGCCTGGAGCGGGACTAACACTGAAGCTTTCTTT
cdr3_aa: CAWSGTNTEAFF

d_call: TRBD2
j_call: TRBJ2-2
clone_size: many
v_call: TRBV28
cdr3_nt: TGTGCCAGCAGTCTGACGGGATTCGGGGGGGCCGGGGAGCTGTTTTTT
cdr3_aa: CASSLTGFGGAGELFF

d_call: NA
j_call: TRBJ2-3
clone_size: NA
v_call: TRBV5-5
cdr3_nt: TGTGCCAGCAGCTCCCATGATACGCAGTATTTT
cdr3_aa: CASSSHDTQYF

d_call: NA
j_call: TRBJ1-2
clone_size: many
v_call: TRBV7-9
cdr3_nt: TGTGCCAGCAGCTTAGCTATCCAGACCTATGGCTACACCTTC
cdr3_aa: CASSLAIQTYGYTF

d_call: TRBD1
j_call: TRBJ2-7
clone_size: NA
v_call: TRBV15
cdr3_nt: TGTGCCACCAGCAGAGAACCTACGGGACAGTTATTCTACGAGCAGTACTTC
cdr3_aa: CATSREPTGQLFYEQYF

d_call: NA
j_call: TRBJ2-1
clone_size: few
v_call: TRBV5-6
cdr3_nt: TGTGCCAGCAGCCCGGGGACTGCCCTAGAGTTCTTC
cdr3_aa: CASSPGTALEFF

d_call: TRBD1
j_call: TRBJ2-2
clone_size: NA
v_call: TRBV30
cdr3_nt: TGTGCCTGGGCCCCAGGGGGCGGGGCCGGGGAGCTGTTTTTT
cdr3_aa: CAWAPGGGAGELFF

d_call: TRBD1
j_call: TRBJ1-5
clone_size: NA
v_call: TRBV29-1
cdr3_nt: TGCAGCGTCCCCGGACAGGGCAATCAGCCCCAGCATTTT
cdr3_aa: CSVPGQGNQPQHF

d_call: NA
j_call: TRBJ1-4
clone_size: many
v_call: TRBV5-1
cdr3_nt: TGCGCCAGCAGCTTGGGGCCAGGAAATAATGAAAAACTGTTTTTT
cdr3_aa: CASSLGPGNNEKLFF

d_call: NA
j_call: TRBJ2-3
clone_size: many
v_call: TRBV5-6
cdr3_nt: TGTGCCAGCAGCTTGGACGGCCCCAGCACAGATACGCAGTATTTT
cdr3_aa: CASSLDGPSTDTQYF

d_call: NA
j_call: TRBJ1-1
clone_size: few
v_call: TRBV28
cdr3_nt: TGTGCCAGCAGTTTACCGGGCCGGCGAACTGAAGCTTTCTTT
cdr3_aa: CASSLPGRRTEAFF

d_call: NA
j_call: TRBJ2-4
clone_size: many
v_call: TRBV7-3
cdr3_nt: TGTGCCAGCAGCTCCAGGGTGGGAGAAAGCATTCAGTACTTC
cdr3_aa: CASSSRVGESIQYF

d_call: NA
j_call: TRBJ2-5
clone_size: many
v_call: TRBV10-3
cdr3_nt: TGTGCCATCCGTGTCCAACAAGAGACCCAGTACTTC
cdr3_aa: CAIRVQQETQYF

d_call: TRBD1
j_call: TRBJ2-7
clone_size: many
v_call: TRBV28
cdr3_nt: TGTGCCAGCAGTTTCGCAGGGGGCATCGACGAGCAGTACTTC
cdr3_aa: CASSFAGGIDEQYF

d_call: TRBD1
j_call: TRBJ2-7
clone_size: few
v_call: TRBV7-6
cdr3_nt: TGTGCCAGCAGCCCAAGACAGGGCGGAACCTACGAGCAGTACTTC
cdr3_aa: CASSPRQGGTYEQYF

d_call: NA
j_call: TRBJ1-1
clone_size: many
v_call: TRBV29-1
cdr3_nt: TGCAGCGTTGGAAGGGGGAGCACTGAAGCTTTCTTT
cdr3_aa: CSVGRGSTEAFF

d_call: NA
j_call: TRBJ2-6
clone_size: many
v_call: TRBV18
cdr3_nt: TGTGCCAGCTCGCAAGGGATTCCTGGGGCCAACGTCCTGACTTTC
cdr3_aa: CASSQGIPGANVLTF

d_call: NA
j_call: TRBJ2-5
clone_size: many
v_call: TRBV27
cdr3_nt: TGTGCCAGCAGCCGACACCGCCAAGAGACCCAGTACTTC
cdr3_aa: CASSRHRQETQYF

d_call: TRBD2
j_call: TRBJ2-1
clone_size: few
v_call: TRBV20-1
cdr3_nt: TGCAGTGCTAGAAAGCTAGCGGGGGGGCCTAGGGATGAGCAGTTCTTC
cdr3_aa: CSARKLAGGPRDEQFF

d_call: TRBD1
j_call: TRBJ2-2
clone_size: many
v_call: TRBV24-1
cdr3_nt: TGTGCCACCGCGGACAGGGGACCTCCGAACACCGGGGAGCTGTTTTTT
cdr3_aa: CATADRGPPNTGELFF

d_call: NA
j_call: TRBJ2-2
clone_size: many
v_call: TRBV6-1
cdr3_nt: TGTGCCAGCAGTGAAGCGGAGTCCACGGCCGGCACCGGGGAGCTGTTTTTT
cdr3_aa: CASSEAESTAGTGELFF

d_call: NA
j_call: TRBJ2-5
clone_size: many
v_call: TRBV7-9
cdr3_nt: TGTGCCAGCAGCTCCCAGGGCTGGGAGACCCAGTACTTC
cdr3_aa: CASSSQGWETQYF

d_call: NA
j_call: TRBJ1-6
clone_size: NA
v_call: TRBV7-8
cdr3_nt: TGTGCCAGCAGCTTTAGCAATTCGGGCAGGGGTTCACCCCTCCACTTT
cdr3_aa: CASSFSNSGRGSPLHF

d_call: TRBD2
j_call: TRBJ2-3
clone_size: many
v_call: TRBV27
cdr3_nt: TGTGCCAGCAGTAAACAGCGACTAGCGGGGGGTGGGACAGATACGCAGTATTTT
cdr3_aa: CASSKQRLAGGGTDTQYF

d_call: NA
j_call: TRBJ2-2
clone_size: NA
v_call: TRBV7-2
cdr3_nt: TGTGCCAGCAGCTTAGTCTTTGGGTCCGGGGAGCTGTTTTTT
cdr3_aa: CASSLVFGSGELFF

d_call: NA
j_call: TRBJ1-5
clone_size: many
v_call: TRBV15
cdr3_nt: TGTGCCACCAGCCTAGGACAGCTGAATCAGCCCCAGCATTTT
cdr3_aa: CATSLGQLNQPQHF

d_call: TRBD1
j_call: TRBJ2-5
clone_size: many
v_call: TRBV6-1
cdr3_nt: TGTGCCAGCAGCCGATCCGACAGGGCTGGCGGTGAGACCCAGTACTTC
cdr3_aa: CASSRSDRAGGETQYF

d_call: NA
j_call: TRBJ2-7
clone_size: NA
v_call: TRBV5-1
cdr3_nt: TGCGCCAGCAGCGCCCAGGGCCTACCTGAGGAGCAGTACTTC
cdr3_aa: CASSAQGLPEEQYF

d_call: TRBD2
j_call: TRBJ2-3
clone_size: many
v_call: TRBV7-2
cdr3_nt: TGTGCCAGCAGCTTACTAGCGGGGGGGTCGCCAGATACGCAGTATTTT
cdr3_aa: CASSLLAGGSPDTQYF

d_call: NA
j_call: TRBJ2-3
clone_size: many
v_call: TRBV20-1
cdr3_nt: TGCAGTGCTAGAGATCTCGGGTGGGGGATGGGCACAGATACGCAGTATTTT
cdr3_aa: CSARDLGWGMGTDTQYF

d_call: TRBD1
j_call: TRBJ1-5
clone_size: NA
v_call: TRBV5-5
cdr3_nt: TGTGCCAGCAGCCTCGTGACAGGGGGCAGCAATCAGCCCCAGCATTTT
cdr3_aa: CASSLVTGGSNQPQHF

d_call: NA
j_call: TRBJ2-2
clone_size: few
v_call: TRBV3-1
cdr3_nt: TGTGCCAGCAGCCAAGTAAGGCCTAGCGAAACCGGGGAGCTGTTTTTT
cdr3_aa: CASSQVRPSETGELFF

d_call: NA
j_call: TRBJ2-4
clone_size: few
v_call: TRBV7-9
cdr3_nt: TGTGCCAGCAGCTTAGGGTCGGGAGATCTAGCCAAAAACATTCAGTACTTC
cdr3_aa: CASSLGSGDLAKNIQYF

d_call: NA
j_call: TRBJ2-1
clone_size: many
v_call: TRBV20-1
cdr3_nt: TGCAGTGCTAGAGACAGGGGGAGGTACAATGAGCAGTTCTTC
cdr3_aa: CSARDRGRYNEQFF

d_call: NA
j_call: TRBJ2-3
clone_size: many
v_call: TRBV12-3/TRBV12-4
cdr3_nt: TGTGCCAGCAGTTGGCCGGGACGGGAGATTAGCACAGATACGCAGTATTTT
cdr3_aa: CASSWPGREISTDTQYF

d_call: NA
j_call: TRBJ1-4
clone_size: many
v_call: TRBV7-6
cdr3_nt: TGTGCCAGCAGCCCCACCGGAACTAATGAAAAACTGTTTTTT
cdr3_aa: CASSPTGTNEKLFF

d_call: NA
j_call: TRBJ1-5
clone_size: NA
v_call: TRBV30
cdr3_nt: TGTGCCTGGAGTGTTTTGGGGGTTACTAGCAATCAGCCCCAGCATTTT
cdr3_aa: CAWSVLGVTSNQPQHF

d_call: TRBD1
j_call: TRBJ1-1
clone_size: NA
v_call: TRBV5-1
cdr3_nt: TGCGCCAGCAGCTCCGACAGGGGAGCCACTGAAGCTTTCTTT
cdr3_aa: CASSSDRGATEAFF

d_call: NA
j_call: TRBJ2-3
clone_size: few
v_call: TRBV29-1
cdr3_nt: TGCAGCGGGGGAGGTGGCACAGATACGCAGTATTTT
cdr3_aa: CSGGGGTDTQYF

d_call: NA
j_call: TRBJ1-5
clone_size: NA
v_call: TRBV3-1
cdr3_nt: TGTGCCAGCAGCCTCAGCCAGGGTCGGCAGCCCCAGCATTTT
cdr3_aa: CASSLSQGRQPQHF